This T cell receptor beta chain came from a study of beta chain features in type 1 diabetes. The germline CDR1 and CDR2 sequences are SGHTA and FQGNSA. The length of the CDR3 is 14 residues. The V end was cut by 5 bases, the J end by 6 bases, with 17 bases between. The whole isolated RNA underwent reverse transcription, so sequencing captured expressed TCRB transcripts. Profiled with immunoSEQ multiplex PCR; TCRdb holds only in-frame clones, not every one. The sample carries under 950,000 clones, 15% to 20% recorded once. This clonotype was sampled from a young woman in good health. The sample consisted of naive CD4+ T cells from blood. The rearrangement joins TRBV7-2 to TRBJ2-7; D gene ambiguous. In DNA, the CDR3 is TGTGCCAGCAGCCCACCCGGTTCCGAAGGCGAGCAGTACTTC. This codes for CASSPPGSEGEQYF.